This TCR beta chain stems from a study of cytomegalovirus exposure and HLA in healthy donors. Produced via immunoSEQ multiplex PCR; TCRdb's table is partial and in-frame only. The sample carries some 49,000 clones, 94% recorded once. The CDR3 has 16 residues. V was pared by 3 bases and J by 5 bases, with 11 bases of the junction left unmatched. In germline, CDR1 is KGHSH, CDR2 LQKENI. This receptor was taken from a woman aged 18-30 years in good health and CMV-seropositive. V gene TRBV18 combines with J gene TRBJ2-5, with 8 bases lining up with TRBD1. Sequencing input: PBMCs. The CDR3 sequence is CASSPLGQGIIETQYF. CDR3 nucleotides: TGTGCCAGCTCACCCCTTGGACAGGGAATTATCGAGACCCAGTACTTC.